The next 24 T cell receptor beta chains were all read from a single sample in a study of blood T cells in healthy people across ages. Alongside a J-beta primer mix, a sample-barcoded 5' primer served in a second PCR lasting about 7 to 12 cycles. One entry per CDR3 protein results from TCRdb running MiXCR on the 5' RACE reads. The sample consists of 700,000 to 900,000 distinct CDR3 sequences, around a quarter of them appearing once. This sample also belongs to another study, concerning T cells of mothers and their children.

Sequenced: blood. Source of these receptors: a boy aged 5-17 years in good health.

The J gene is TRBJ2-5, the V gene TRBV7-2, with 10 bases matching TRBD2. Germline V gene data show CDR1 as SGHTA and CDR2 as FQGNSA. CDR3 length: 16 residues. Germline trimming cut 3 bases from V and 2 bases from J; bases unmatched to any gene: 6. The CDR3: CASSFGLAGVQETQYF. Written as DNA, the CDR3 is TGTGCCAGCAGCTTCGGGCTAGCGGGGGTGCAAGAGACCCAGTACTTC.

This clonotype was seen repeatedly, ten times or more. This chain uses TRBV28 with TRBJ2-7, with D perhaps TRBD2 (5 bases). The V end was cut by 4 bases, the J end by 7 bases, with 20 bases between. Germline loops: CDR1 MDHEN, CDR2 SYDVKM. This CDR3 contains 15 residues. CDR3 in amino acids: CASSSLSRVLREQYF. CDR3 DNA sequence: TGTGCCAGCAGTTCCCTCTCGCGGGTGCTACGAGAGCAGTACTTC.

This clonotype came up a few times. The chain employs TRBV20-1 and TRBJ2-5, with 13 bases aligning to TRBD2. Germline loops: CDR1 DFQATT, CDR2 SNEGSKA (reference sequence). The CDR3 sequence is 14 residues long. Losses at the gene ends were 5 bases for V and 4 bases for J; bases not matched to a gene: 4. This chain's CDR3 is CSARTSGGAETQYF. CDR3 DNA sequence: TGCAGTGCTCGGACTAGCGGGGGAGCAGAGACCCAGTACTTC.

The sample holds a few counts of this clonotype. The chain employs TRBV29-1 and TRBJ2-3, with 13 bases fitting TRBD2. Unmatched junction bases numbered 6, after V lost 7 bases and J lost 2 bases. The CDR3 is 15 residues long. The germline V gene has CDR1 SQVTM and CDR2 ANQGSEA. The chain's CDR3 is CSAAGLAGLTDTQYF. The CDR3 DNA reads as TGCAGCGCCGCGGGACTAGCGGGGCTCACAGATACGCAGTATTTT.

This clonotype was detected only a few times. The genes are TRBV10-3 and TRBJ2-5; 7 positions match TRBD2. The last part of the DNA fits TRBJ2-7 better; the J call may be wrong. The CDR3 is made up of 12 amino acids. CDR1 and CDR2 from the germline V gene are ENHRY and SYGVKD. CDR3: CAISGREDEQYF. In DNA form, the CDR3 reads TGTGCCATCTCGGGGAGGGAGGACGAGCAGTACTTC.

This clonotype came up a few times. The CDR3 nucleotides are TGTGCCAGCAGCTTAACGGGCGTGGCGGGTGAGACCCAGTACTTC. Encoded protein: CASSLTGVAGETQYF. V is TRBV7-9 and J is TRBJ2-5; maybe TRBD2 (5 bases). V was pared by 2 bases and J by 5 bases, with 15 bases between. Germline assignment: CDR1 SEHNR and CDR2 FQNEAQ (reference sequence). The length of the CDR3 is 15 residues.

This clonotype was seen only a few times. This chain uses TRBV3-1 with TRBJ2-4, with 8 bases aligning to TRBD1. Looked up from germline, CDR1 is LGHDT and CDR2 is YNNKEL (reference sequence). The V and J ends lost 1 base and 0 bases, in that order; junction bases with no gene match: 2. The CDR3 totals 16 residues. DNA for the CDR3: TGTGCCAGCAGCCAAGGTACAGGGGGAGCCAAAAACATTCAGTACTTC. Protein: CASSQGTGGAKNIQYF. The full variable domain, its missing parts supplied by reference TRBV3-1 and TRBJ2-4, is DTAVSQTPKYLVTQMGNDKSIKCEQNLGHDTMYWYKQDSKKFLKIMFSYNNKELIINETVPNRFSPKSPDKAHLNLHINSLELGDSAVYFCASSQGTGGAKNIQYFGAGTRLSVL.

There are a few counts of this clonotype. CDR3 residues: CASRRSLPTDTQYF. The CDR3 region has the DNA TGTGCCAGCAGGCGTAGCCTACCCACAGATACGCAGTATTTT. The genes are TRBV6-5 and TRBJ2-3; D gene unclear. The V gene's germline CDR1 is MNHEY and CDR2 SVGAGI. V was trimmed by 6 bases and J by 2 bases, leaving 12 bases between them. The CDR3 loop spans 14 amino acids.

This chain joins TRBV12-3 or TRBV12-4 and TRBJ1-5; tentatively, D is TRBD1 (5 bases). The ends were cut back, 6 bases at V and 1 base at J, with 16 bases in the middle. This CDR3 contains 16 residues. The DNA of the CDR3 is TGTGCCAGCAGCCCAGGCGGGGGGAGAAGCAATCAGCCCCAGCATTTT. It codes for CASSPGGGRSNQPQHF.

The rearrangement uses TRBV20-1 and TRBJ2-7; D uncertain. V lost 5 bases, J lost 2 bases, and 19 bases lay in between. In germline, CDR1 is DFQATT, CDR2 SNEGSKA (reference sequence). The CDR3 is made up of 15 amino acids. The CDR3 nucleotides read TGCAGTGCTCGCCCGGGTTTGGGGATGGCCTACGAGCAGTACTTC. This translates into CSARPGLGMAYEQYF.

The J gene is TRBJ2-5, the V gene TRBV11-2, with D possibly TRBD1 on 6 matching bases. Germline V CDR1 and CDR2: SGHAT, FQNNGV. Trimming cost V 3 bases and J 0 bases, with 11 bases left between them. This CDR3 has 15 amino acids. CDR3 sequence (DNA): TGTGCCAGCAGCTTCTCCTGGACAGACCAAGAGACCCAGTACTTC. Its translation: CASSFSWTDQETQYF.

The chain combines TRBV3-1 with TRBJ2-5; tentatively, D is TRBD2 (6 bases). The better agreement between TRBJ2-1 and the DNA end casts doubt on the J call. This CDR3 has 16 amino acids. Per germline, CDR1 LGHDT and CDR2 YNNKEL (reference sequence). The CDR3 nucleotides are TGTGCCAGCAGCCAAGCGGTATCTCGGGGGTCCAATGAGCAGTTCTTC. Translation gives CASSQAVSRGSNEQFF.

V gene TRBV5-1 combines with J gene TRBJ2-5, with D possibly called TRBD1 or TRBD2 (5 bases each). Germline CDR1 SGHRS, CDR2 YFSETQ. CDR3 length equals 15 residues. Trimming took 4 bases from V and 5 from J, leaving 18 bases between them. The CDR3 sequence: CASSPVGQWGETQYF. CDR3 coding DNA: TGCGCCAGCAGCCCGGTCGGACAATGGGGGGAGACCCAGTACTTC. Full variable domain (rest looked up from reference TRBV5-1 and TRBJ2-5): KAGVTQTPRYLIKTRGQQVTLSCSPISGHRSVSWYQQTPGQGLQFLFEYFSETQRNKGNFPGRFSGRQFSNSRSEMNVSTLELGDSALYLCASSPVGQWGETQYFGPGTRLLVL.

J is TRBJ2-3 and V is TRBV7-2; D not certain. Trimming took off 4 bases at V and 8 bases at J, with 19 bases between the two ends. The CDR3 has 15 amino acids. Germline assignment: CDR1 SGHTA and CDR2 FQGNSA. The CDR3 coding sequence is TGTGCCAGCAGCTCCCCGACGAGAAACATTGGTACGCAGTATTTT. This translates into CASSSPTRNIGTQYF.

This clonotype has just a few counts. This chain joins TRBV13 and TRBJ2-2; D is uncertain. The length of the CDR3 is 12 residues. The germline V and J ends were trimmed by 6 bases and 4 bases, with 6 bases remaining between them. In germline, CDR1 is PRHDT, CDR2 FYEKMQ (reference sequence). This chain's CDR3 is CASRRGTGELFF. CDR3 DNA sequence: TGTGCCAGCAGGCGTGGCACCGGGGAGCTGTTTTTT.

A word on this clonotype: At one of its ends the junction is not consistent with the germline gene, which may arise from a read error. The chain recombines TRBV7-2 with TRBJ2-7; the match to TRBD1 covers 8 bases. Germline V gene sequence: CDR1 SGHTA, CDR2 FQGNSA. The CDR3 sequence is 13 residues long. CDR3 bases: TGTGCCGGCAGCTACGGGACAGGAGACGAGCAGTACTTC. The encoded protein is CAGSYGTGDEQYF.

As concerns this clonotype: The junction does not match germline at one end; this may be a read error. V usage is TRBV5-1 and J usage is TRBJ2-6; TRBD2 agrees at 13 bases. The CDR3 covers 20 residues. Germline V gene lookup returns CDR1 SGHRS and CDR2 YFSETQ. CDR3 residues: CASSTGLAGTKSAGANILTF. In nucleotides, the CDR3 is TGCGCCAGCAGCACGGGACTAGCGGGGACCAAGTCTGCTGGGGCCAACATCCTGACTTTC. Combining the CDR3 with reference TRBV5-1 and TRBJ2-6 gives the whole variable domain KAGVTQTPRYLIKTRGQQVTLSCSPISGHRSVSWYQQTPGQGLQFLFEYFSETQRNKGNFPGRFSGRQFSNSRSEMNVSTLELGDSALYLCASSTGLAGTKSAGANILTFGAGSRLTVL.

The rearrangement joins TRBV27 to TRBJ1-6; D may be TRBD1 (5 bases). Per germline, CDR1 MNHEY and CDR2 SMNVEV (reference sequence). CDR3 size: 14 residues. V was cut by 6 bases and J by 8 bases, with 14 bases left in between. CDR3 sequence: CASSSGGLHSPLHF. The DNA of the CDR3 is TGTGCCAGCAGCAGTGGGGGGTTGCATTCACCCCTCCACTTT.

The CDR3 DNA reads TGTGCCAGCCTTTATACCCCGGGGAACTATGGCTACACCTTC. Translation: CASLYTPGNYGYTF. The V gene is TRBV12-3 or TRBV12-4, the J gene TRBJ1-2, with unresolved D. The V end lost 8 bases, the J end lost 2 bases, and 15 bases lay between the germline ends. The CDR3 loop spans 14 amino acids.

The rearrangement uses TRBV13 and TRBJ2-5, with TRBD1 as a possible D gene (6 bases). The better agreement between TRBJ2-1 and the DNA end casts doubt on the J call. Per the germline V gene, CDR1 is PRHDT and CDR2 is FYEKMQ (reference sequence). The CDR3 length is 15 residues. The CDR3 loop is CASSYRQVTYNEQFF. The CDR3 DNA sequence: TGTGCCAGCAGCTACAGACAGGTAACCTACAATGAGCAGTTCTTC.

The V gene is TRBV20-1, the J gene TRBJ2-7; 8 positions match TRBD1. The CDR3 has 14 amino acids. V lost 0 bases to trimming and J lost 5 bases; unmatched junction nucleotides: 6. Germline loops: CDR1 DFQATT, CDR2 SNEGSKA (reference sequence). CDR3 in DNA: TGCAGTGCTAGAGATGGCCAGGGGGCCAACGAGCAGTACTTC. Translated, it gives CSARDGQGANEQYF.

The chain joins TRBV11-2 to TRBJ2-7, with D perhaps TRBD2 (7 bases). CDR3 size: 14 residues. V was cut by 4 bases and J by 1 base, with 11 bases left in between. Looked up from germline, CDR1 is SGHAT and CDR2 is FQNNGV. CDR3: CASSWGGRSYEQYF. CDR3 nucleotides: TGTGCCAGCAGCTGGGGGGGCCGGTCCTACGAGCAGTACTTC.

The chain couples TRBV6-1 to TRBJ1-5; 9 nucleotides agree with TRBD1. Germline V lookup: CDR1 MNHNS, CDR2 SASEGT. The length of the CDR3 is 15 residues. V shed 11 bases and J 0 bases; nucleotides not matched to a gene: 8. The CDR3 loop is CAAVTGGYSNQPQHF. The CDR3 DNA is TGTGCCGCCGTGACAGGGGGATATAGCAATCAGCCCCAGCATTTT.

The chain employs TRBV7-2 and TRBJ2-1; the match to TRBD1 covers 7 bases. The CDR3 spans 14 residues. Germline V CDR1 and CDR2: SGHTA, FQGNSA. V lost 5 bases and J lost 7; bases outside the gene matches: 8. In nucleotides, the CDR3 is TGTGCCAGCAGCAGACAGGGAACGAGGAATGAGCAGTTCTTC. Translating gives CASSRQGTRNEQFF.